The clone carrying this TCR beta chain was found many times. Its target is unknown. As the method for making TCR beta libraries, quantitative 5'-RACE with molecular barcodes was used. TCRdb reanalysed the 5' RACE reads using MiXCR and keeps one entry per CDR3 protein. There are some 140,000 distinct CDR3 sequences in the sample; approximately 7.3% occur only once, and around an eighth lies in the top ten. This entry belongs to a study of CD8 T cells in ankylosing spondylitis. Findings of the study overall: Disease-linked clones were reportedly significantly enriched in matched ankylosing spondylitis synovial fluid. Ankylosing spondylitis blood appeared to carry a characteristic TCR beta motif of roughly eight highly homologous variants.

Unmatched junction bases numbered 14, after V lost 6 bases and J lost 9 bases. Per germline, CDR1 DFQATT and CDR2 SNEGSKA (reference sequence). This CDR3 comprises 15 residues. Sequences were obtained from blood, either unsorted or a sorted T cell fraction (not recorded which). The V call is TRBV20-1, the J call TRBJ2-3; 11 bases match TRBD2. The sequence was collected from a female donor with ankylosing spondylitis or in good health (not recorded which). The CDR3 nucleotides read TGCAGTGCGGATATCCAGATAGCGGGGGGGCAGACGCAGTATTTT. This gives the protein CSADIQIAGGQTQYF.